These 17 T cell receptor beta chains were all obtained from the same sample, sequenced in a study of T cell changes during pregnancy in multiple sclerosis. The data were produced by immunoSEQ multiplex PCR, yet TCRdb's version contains in-frame clones alone and is incomplete. The sample comprises roughly 40,000 clones, around nine tenths of which are singletons, and 0.35% to 0.45% rests with the top ten. Sequenced material: CD4+ T cells from peripheral blood mononuclear cells, taken in the third trimester of pregnancy. Source of these receptors: a female donor with multiple sclerosis, enrolled in a pregnancy study.

DNA of the CDR3: TGTGCCAGCAGCTTAGTGCCAGGGTCCTACGAGCAGTACTTC. Translation: CASSLVPGSYEQYF. V gene TRBV7-2 combines with J gene TRBJ2-7, with D possibly matching TRBD1 (5 bases). Trimming shortened V by 1 base and J by 1 base, and 8 bases separated the two germline ends. CDR1 is SGHTA, CDR2 FQGNSA, per germline. This CDR3 has 14 amino acids.

This chain uses TRBV10-3 with TRBJ1-5; 9 bases line up with TRBD1. CDR1 is ENHRY, CDR2 SYGVKD, per germline. The CDR3 sequence is 15 residues long. V lost 6 bases and J lost 1; bases outside the gene matches: 4. The CDR3: CAISDRGISNQPQHF. In DNA form, the CDR3 reads TGTGCCATCAGCGACAGGGGGATAAGCAATCAGCCCCAGCATTTT.

The chain has TRBV28 and TRBJ1-5, with 8 bases that match TRBD1. The trim removed 5 bases at V and 4 bases at J, leaving 4 bases unmatched. Germline CDR1 is MDHEN and CDR2 is SYDVKM. This CDR3 spans 14 amino acids. CDR3 sequence: CASSTQGANQPQHF. The CDR3 DNA reads as TGTGCCAGCAGTACGCAGGGGGCAAATCAGCCCCAGCATTTT.

The chain uses TRBV27 and TRBJ2-5, with 8 bases fitting TRBD1. The CDR3 loop spans 15 amino acids. V lost 3 bases and J lost 4; bases outside the gene matches: 7. Germline assignment: CDR1 MNHEY and CDR2 SMNVEV (reference sequence). CDR3: CASSFRAGGIETQYF. Written as DNA, the CDR3 is TGTGCCAGCAGTTTTAGGGCAGGGGGCATAGAGACCCAGTACTTC.

J is TRBJ2-2 and V is TRBV7-7; 12 nucleotides align to TRBD2. With V trimmed by 5 bases and J by 4 bases, 5 bases remained unmatched. This CDR3 is built from 16 residues. Germline values: CDR1 SSHAT, CDR2 FNYEAQ (reference sequence). This chain's CDR3 is CASSGGGLAGTGELFF. The CDR3 DNA is TGTGCCAGCAGCGGGGGGGGACTAGCGGGCACCGGGGAGCTGTTTTTT.

The chain recombines TRBV6-1 with TRBJ2-5; tentative D call: TRBD2 (9 bases). The CDR3 length is 15 residues. From germline, CDR1 is MNHNS and CDR2 SASEGT. Trimming took 3 bases from V and 4 from J, leaving 15 bases between them. The DNA of the CDR3 is TGTGCCAGCAGTGACCCTAGCGGGACAGGAGAGACCCAGTACTTC. This encodes CASSDPSGTGETQYF.

The rearrangement joins TRBV2 to TRBJ1-4; 7 positions match TRBD1. J gave up 8 bases and V 4 bases, and 1 base lay outside the gene matches. The germline gives CDR1 SNHLY, CDR2 FYNNEI. This CDR3 has 12 amino acids. The CDR3 DNA follows: TGTGCCAGCAGTGTGACAGGGGAAAAACTGTTTTTT. This encodes CASSVTGEKLFF.

CDR3: CASSEGAQVNNEQFF. As DNA, the CDR3 is TGCGCCAGCAGTGAGGGCGCACAGGTGAACAATGAGCAGTTCTTC. The rearrangement links TRBV10-2 to TRBJ2-1, with a tentative D call TRBD1 (5 bases). V was trimmed by 2 bases and J by 5 bases, leaving 13 bases between them. CDR1 WSHSY and CDR2 SAAADI come from the germline V gene. There are 15 residues in the CDR3.

This rearrangement joins TRBV10-3 to TRBJ2-3; 8 bases match TRBD1. Germline CDR1 ENHRY, CDR2 SYGVKD. The CDR3 is 13 amino acids. The trim removed 6 bases at V and 5 bases at J, leaving 4 bases unmatched. The CDR3 is CAISADRGDTQYF. DNA for the CDR3: TGTGCCATCAGCGCAGACAGGGGAGATACGCAGTATTTT.

The chain combines TRBV19 with TRBJ1-5; 8 nucleotides align to TRBD1. Germline V gene lookup returns CDR1 LNHDA and CDR2 SQIVND (reference sequence). Losses at the gene ends were 5 bases for V and 7 bases for J; bases not matched to a gene: 7. This CDR3 is 14 amino acids long. The CDR3 sequence is CASSVGQGGQPQHF. The DNA of the CDR3 is TGTGCCAGTAGTGTTGGACAGGGAGGCCAGCCCCAGCATTTT.

The V gene is TRBV2, the J gene TRBJ2-2; a weak D match, TRBD1 (7 bases). Trimming took 7 bases from V and 2 from J, leaving 17 bases between them. The CDR3 runs to 16 residues. The germline gives CDR1 SNHLY, CDR2 FYNNEI. The CDR3 loop is CASTGAQGGNTGELFF. Here the CDR3 DNA reads TGTGCCAGCACGGGGGCGCAGGGGGGAAACACCGGGGAGCTGTTTTTT.

The V call is TRBV7-2, the J call TRBJ2-3, with a possible D match to TRBD1 (5 bases). The CDR3 spans 16 residues. V was pared by 4 bases and J by 4 bases, with 18 bases between. Germline V gives CDR1 SGHTA, CDR2 FQGNSA. The CDR3 region has the DNA TGTGCCAGCAGCTCCTTACCTCCAGGGTTGCCAGATACGCAGTATTTT. It yields the protein CASSSLPPGLPDTQYF.

The chain carries TRBV11-2 and TRBJ1-4, with D uncertain. Germline CDR1 and CDR2: SGHAT and FQNNGV. The CDR3 spans 12 residues. The CDR3: CATRSGNEKLFF. In nucleotides, the CDR3 is TGTGCTACCAGGTCTGGTAATGAAAAACTGTTTTTT.

The chain couples TRBV10-1 to TRBJ2-7, with TRBD2 matching 9 bases. J was trimmed by 2 bases and V by 5 bases; bases with no gene match: 4. Germline lookup yields CDR1 WNHNN and CDR2 SYGVQD (reference sequence). This CDR3 has 14 amino acids. CDR3 bases: TGCGCCAGCAGTTCCGGCGGGAGGGCCTACGAGCAGTACTTC. As protein: CASSSGGRAYEQYF.

V is TRBV2 and J is TRBJ1-5, with TRBD1 matching 8 bases. The CDR3 covers 14 residues. The germline V gene has CDR1 SNHLY and CDR2 FYNNEI. J lost 7 bases, V lost 6 bases, and 8 bases had no gene match. DNA for the CDR3: TGTGCCAGCAGCGGTGGGACAGGAGCACAGCCCCAGCATTTT. Translation: CASSGGTGAQPQHF.

The rearrangement joins TRBV9 to TRBJ2-7; TRBD1 matches at 9 bases. V lost 0 bases to trimming and J lost 7 bases; unmatched junction nucleotides: 11. Germline assignment: CDR1 SGDLS and CDR2 YYNGEE. The CDR3 has 16 residues. Written as DNA, the CDR3 is TGTGCCAGCAGCGTAGAGCCGGGACAGGGTAGACGGGAGCAGTACTTC. Amino acids: CASSVEPGQGRREQYF.

This chain uses TRBV9 with TRBJ2-7, with a weak D call TRBD1 (6 bases). CDR1 is SGDLS, CDR2 YYNGEE, per germline. The V end lost 0 bases, the J end lost 5 bases, and 9 bases lay between the germline ends. The CDR3 is 13 amino acids. The chain's CDR3 is CASSVEAGDEQYF. DNA for the CDR3: TGTGCCAGCAGCGTAGAGGCAGGGGACGAGCAGTACTTC. The full variable domain, rest sourced from reference TRBV9 and TRBJ2-7, is DSGVTQTPKHLITATGQRVTLRCSPRSGDLSVYWYQQSLDQGLQFLIQYYNGEERAKGNILERFSAQQFPDLHSELNLSSLELGDSALYFCASSVEAGDEQYFGPGTRLTVT.